Each of the 8 T cell receptor beta chains below was sequenced from the same sample in a study of cytomegalovirus exposure and HLA in healthy donors. PCR used 60 Vbeta primers and 13 Jbeta primers. Some clones are missing from TCRdb's copy, which holds only in-frame ones; the method was immunoSEQ multiplex PCR. The table has 100,000 to 150,000 clones, about 85% seen once. The specimen was PBMCs. These receptors were taken from a boy younger than 18 in good health and CMV-seronegative.

This clone was seen a few times. This sequence joins TRBV4-3 and TRBJ2-2, with 7 bases identical to TRBD2. This CDR3 comprises 16 residues. V lost 0 bases, J lost 1 base, and 2 bases stayed unmatched. Germline values: CDR1 LGHNA, CDR2 YSLEER. The CDR3 DNA is TGCGCCAGCAGCCAAGATGGCGGGGGGAACACCGGGGAGCTGTTTTTT. Protein: CASSQDGGGNTGELFF.

J is TRBJ1-1 and V is TRBV4-1; D gene unclear. CDR1 is MGHRA, CDR2 YSYEKL, per germline. Trimming cost V 3 bases and J 4 bases, with 12 bases left between them. The CDR3 is 14 amino acids. CDR3 coding DNA: TGCGCCAGCAGCCACTCCGAGGGTGGCACTGAAGCTTTCTTT. This sequence encodes CASSHSEGGTEAFF.

The chain joins TRBV23-1 to TRBJ2-7; 7 bases match TRBD1. TRBV23-1 is given ORF status, its function remaining uncertain. The CDR3 has 17 residues. V lost 0 bases and J lost 1; bases outside the gene matches: 9. CDR3 loop: CASSQSVVDRESYEQYF. In DNA, the CDR3 is TGCGCCAGCAGTCAATCGGTAGTCGACAGGGAATCCTACGAGCAGTACTTC.

The V call is TRBV6-5, the J call TRBJ1-1, with D tentatively TRBD1 (6 bases). This CDR3 has 14 residues. The ends were cut back, 0 bases at V and 6 bases at J, with 11 bases in the middle. Germline V gene data show CDR1 as MNHEY and CDR2 as SVGAGI. The DNA for the CDR3 is TGTGCCAGCAGTTACTCGGCGACAGGTCCTGAAGCTTTCTTT. Protein: CASSYSATGPEAFF.

This chain uses TRBV6-1 with TRBJ1-5, with D maybe TRBD1 (6 bases). From germline, CDR1 is MNHNS and CDR2 SASEGT. Trimming removed 2 bases from V and 2 bases from J, with 19 bases in between. The CDR3 extends over 18 amino acids. The CDR3 nucleotides read TGTGCCAGCAGTGAATCCAATTGGCAGGGGTATGGCAATCAGCCCCAGCATTTT. Its translation is CASSESNWQGYGNQPQHF.

The rearrangement uses TRBV29-1 and TRBJ1-2; a possible D gene is TRBD1 (6 bases). Germline loops: CDR1 SQVTM, CDR2 ANQGSEA. The CDR3 is 13 residues long. V gave up 3 bases and J gave up 2 bases, with 10 bases separating them. The DNA of the CDR3 is TGCAGCGTTGACGTGACAGGAAACTATGGCTACACCTTC. Translated: CSVDVTGNYGYTF.

The rearrangement joins TRBV27 to TRBJ2-5; either TRBD1 or TRBD2 may fit D (5 bases each). The J call is doubtful: the DNA matches TRBJ2-7 better. The CDR3 length is 13 residues. Germline V CDR1 and CDR2: MNHEY, SMNVEV (reference sequence). The CDR3 spells CASSRMGAYEQYF. The CDR3, as DNA: TGTGCCAGCAGCCGAATGGGGGCCTACGAGCAGTACTTC.

The genes are TRBV5-5 and TRBJ2-1, with D tentatively TRBD2 (6 bases). V dropped 0 bases and J dropped 6 bases, with 16 bases sitting between them. This CDR3 is built from 16 residues. Germline V CDR1 and CDR2: SGHKS, YYEKEE (reference sequence). DNA of the CDR3: TGTGCCAGCAGCTTGGCGGCGGGGAGCGGGCTCAATGAGCAGTTCTTC. It yields the protein CASSLAAGSGLNEQFF.